What follows describes a single T cell receptor beta chain. Its specificity is not known. Generated by immunoSEQ multiplex PCR, the TCRdb table keeps only in-frame clones and is missing some. This table has more than 65,000 clones, less than 90% appearing once. CDR1 is SGHDT and CDR2 is YYEEEE in the germline V gene. CDR3 size: 14 residues. With 0 bases removed from V and 5 bases from J, the gap between germline ends came to 11 bases. This sample was taken from a study of T cell responses to AZD1222 COVID-19 vaccine. Notes on the study in general: Increases in Spike-specific TCR breadth and depth were seen after two AZD1222 doses.

The specimen was peripheral blood, collected on day 0 of AZD1222 vaccination. The sequence was collected from an adult in good health. This chain connects TRBV5-6 to TRBJ1-2; D may be TRBD1 (5 bases). The CDR3: CASSLERGRYGYTF. Here the CDR3 DNA reads TGTGCCAGCAGCTTGGAGCGGGGGAGGTATGGCTACACCTTC.